These 30 T cell receptor beta chains share one sample of origin, sequenced in a study of blood T cell repertoires in COVID-19. The method was immunoSEQ multiplex PCR; TCRdb's version includes in-frame clones alone and lacks a portion of them. Of over 45,000 clones listed, 75% to 80% are singletons. The sample taken for sequencing was peripheral blood. The receptors were gathered from a human donor with active or convalescent COVID-19. The donor label of this sample is uncertain.

The rearrangement links TRBV25-1 to TRBJ1-5, with TRBD1 as a possible D gene (6 bases). The CDR3 covers 15 residues. The germline V gene has CDR1 MGHDK and CDR2 SYGVNS. V shed 5 bases and J shed 0 bases, with 11 bases lying between them. The CDR3 loop is CASSPGAPSNQPQHF. Here the CDR3 DNA reads TGTGCCAGCAGTCCAGGGGCTCCTAGCAATCAGCCCCAGCATTTT.

Only one count was recorded for this clone. The chain joins TRBV6-5 to TRBJ2-7; TRBD2 is a possible D gene (5 bases). The CDR3 covers 10 residues. Germline CDR1 is MNHEY and CDR2 is SVGAGI. V gave up 8 bases and J gave up 4 bases, with 6 bases separating them. CDR3: CASGGYEQYF. CDR3 DNA sequence: TGTGCCAGCGGAGGATACGAGCAGTACTTC.

The chain combines TRBV3-1 (or the pseudogene TRBV3-2) with TRBJ1-1; 12 bases fit TRBD1. The junction had 9 bases not matched to a gene; V was cut back by 5 bases and J by 8 bases. CDR1 and CDR2 from the germline V gene are LGHDT and YNNKEL (reference sequence). CDR3 length: 15 amino acids. CDR3: CASSYGTGGAGEAFF. CDR3 nucleotides: TGTGCCAGCAGCTACGGGACAGGGGGCGCGGGGGAAGCTTTCTTT.

This chain links TRBV4-3 with TRBJ1-1, with 9 bases identical to TRBD1. J gave up 11 bases and V 0 bases, and 4 bases lay outside the gene matches. CDR1 is LGHNA and CDR2 is YSLEER in the germline V gene. This CDR3 spans 13 amino acids. CDR3 DNA sequence: TGCGCCAGCAGCCAAGATCCGGACAGGGGCGCTTTCTTT. Encoded protein: CASSQDPDRGAFF.

The chain employs TRBV19 and TRBJ2-1; 15 bases are shared with TRBD2. This CDR3 has 15 residues. After removal of 9 bases from V and 9 bases from J, the junction contained 9 bases not matched to a gene. CDR1 and CDR2 from the germline V gene are LNHDA and SQIVND (reference sequence). CDR3 protein: CARRTSGRAYPEQFF. CDR3 nucleotides: TGTGCCAGAAGGACTAGCGGGAGGGCCTATCCTGAGCAGTTCTTC.

This rearrangement joins TRBV3-1 (or the pseudogene TRBV3-2) to TRBJ2-3; D gene unclear. Per germline, CDR1 LGHDT and CDR2 YNNKEL (reference sequence). The CDR3 covers 11 residues. Trimming took off 5 bases at V and 7 bases at J, with 7 bases between the two ends. CDR3 nucleotide sequence: TGTGCCAGCAGCTCCCACTATACGCAGTATTTT. This gives the protein CASSSHYTQYF.

Points on this clone: The sample contains more than one DNA sequence encoding this CDR3. The chain employs TRBV5-6 and TRBJ2-6, with D maybe TRBD2 (6 bases). This CDR3 contains 16 residues. The V gene's germline CDR1 is SGHDT and CDR2 YYEEEE. The V and J ends lost 7 bases and 0 bases respectively, with 14 bases between them. The CDR3 sequence is CASSPGLSSGANVLTF. In DNA, the CDR3 is TGTGCCAGCTCGCCGGGACTTAGCTCTGGGGCCAACGTCCTGACTTTC.

V usage is TRBV13 and J usage is TRBJ2-7, with a weak D call TRBD1 (6 bases). Trimming pared 5 bases from V and 3 bases from J, leaving 11 bases between. Germline V lookup: CDR1 PRHDT, CDR2 FYEKMQ (reference sequence). The CDR3 spans 13 residues. CDR3 coding DNA: TGTGCCAGCAGCGTGACAGGTATCTACGAGCAGTACTTC. Encoded protein: CASSVTGIYEQYF.

This chain joins TRBV5-4 and TRBJ2-7, with 10 bases matching TRBD2. The length of the CDR3 is 15 residues. Per the germline V gene, CDR1 is SGHNT and CDR2 is YYREEE (reference sequence). V lost 4 bases and J lost 0; bases outside the gene matches: 4. The CDR3 loop reads CASSRTSGFSYEQYF. CDR3 DNA: TGTGCCAGCAGCAGGACTAGCGGATTCTCCTACGAGCAGTACTTC.

The gene calls are TRBV6-2 or TRBV6-3 and TRBJ1-2; D is ambiguous. Per germline, CDR1 MNHEY and CDR2 SVGEGT. Trimming shortened V by 6 bases and J by 3 bases, and 11 bases separated the two germline ends. This CDR3 has 13 amino acids. DNA for the CDR3: TGTGCCAGCAGCCCGTCGCCAGACTATGGCTACACCTTC. Protein sequence: CASSPSPDYGYTF.

The CDR3 sequence: CASSPGEIEAFF. The CDR3 nucleotides are TGTGCCAGCAGTCCGGGGGAAATTGAAGCTTTCTTT. This chain joins TRBV12-3 or TRBV12-4 and TRBJ1-1; possible D gene TRBD1, 5 bases. The V and J ends lost 5 bases and 7 bases respectively, with 11 bases between them. The CDR3 is made up of 12 amino acids.

The CDR3 DNA follows: TGCGCCAGCAGTTTCAACAGGGATTACGAGCAGTACTTC. Protein: CASSFNRDYEQYF. This chain connects TRBV5-1 to TRBJ2-7; D might be TRBD1 (6 bases). Looked up from germline, CDR1 is SGHRS and CDR2 is YFSETQ. Trimming shortened V by 5 bases and J by 4 bases, and 13 bases separated the two germline ends. This CDR3 is 13 amino acids long.

The chain employs TRBV7-3 and TRBJ2-3; TRBD1 aligns across 7 bases. The V gene's germline CDR1 is SGHTA and CDR2 FQGTGA. The CDR3 loop spans 14 amino acids. The trim removed 4 bases at V and 11 bases at J, leaving 12 bases unmatched. The CDR3 spells CASSSHRGEGVQYF. DNA of the CDR3: TGTGCCAGCAGCTCTCACAGGGGAGAGGGGGTGCAGTATTTT.

The V call is TRBV30, the J call TRBJ1-2; D gene uncertain. The V end was cut by 0 bases, the J end by 4 bases, with 6 bases between. This CDR3 is built from 12 residues. Germline V lookup: CDR1 GTSNPN, CDR2 SVGIG (reference sequence). CDR3: CAWSVRAYGYTF. CDR3 sequence (DNA): TGTGCCTGGAGTGTGAGGGCCTATGGCTACACCTTC. The full variable domain, completed using reference TRBV30 and TRBJ1-2, is SQTIHQWPATLVQPVGSPLSLECTVEGTSNPNLYWYRQAAGRGLQLLFYSVGIGQISSEVPQNLSASRPQDRQFILSSKKLLLSDSGFYLCAWSVRAYGYTFGSGTRLTVV.

The chain couples TRBV5-1 to TRBJ2-5; perhaps TRBD1 as D (5 bases). Germline V gives CDR1 SGHRS, CDR2 YFSETQ. Trimming shortened V by 0 bases and J by 5 bases, and 11 bases separated the two germline ends. This CDR3 spans 14 amino acids. Written as DNA, the CDR3 is TGCGCCAGCAGCTTGGGGGGCCCGGTGGAGACCCAGTACTTC. It translates to CASSLGGPVETQYF.

The chain recombines TRBV4-2 with TRBJ2-7; 8 bases agree with TRBD2. This CDR3 contains 18 residues. Unmatched junction bases numbered 19, after V lost 3 bases and J lost 6 bases. Germline V gives CDR1 LGHNA, CDR2 YNFKEQ. The DNA for the CDR3 is TGTGCCAGCAGCCACTACCTAAAAGGGGGTAGCGGGACGTCCGAGCAGTACTTC. It is translated as CASSHYLKGGSGTSEQYF.

J is TRBJ2-7 and V is TRBV5-4; 12 bases agree with TRBD2. The CDR3 runs 14 residues. CDR1 and CDR2 from the germline V gene are SGHNT and YYREEE (reference sequence). J gave up 4 bases and V 3 bases, and 2 bases lay outside the gene matches. The CDR3 nucleotides are TGTGCCAGCAGCTCTAGCGGGAGGGGGTACGAGCAGTACTTC. Translation: CASSSSGRGYEQYF.

This clone has more than one count but fewer than ten. V usage is TRBV6-6 and J usage is TRBJ2-3; 7 nucleotides agree with TRBD2. The CDR3 is 13 residues long. The V gene's germline CDR1 is MNHNY and CDR2 SVGAGI (reference sequence). Unmatched junction bases numbered 0, after V lost 2 bases and J lost 4 bases. CDR3 protein: CASSYTSADTQYF. The CDR3 DNA sequence: TGTGCCAGCAGTTACACTAGCGCAGATACGCAGTATTTT.

This rearrangement joins TRBV5-1 to TRBJ1-2, with 9 bases fitting TRBD1. J lost 6 bases, V lost 5 bases, and 8 bases had no gene match. The CDR3 runs 14 residues. The germline gives CDR1 SGHRS, CDR2 YFSETQ. The CDR3, as DNA: TGCGCCAGCAGTTTAAGTACAGGGGGCGATGGCTACACCTTC. Translating it yields CASSLSTGGDGYTF.

This clone occurred once. This chain uses TRBV3-1 (or the pseudogene TRBV3-2) with TRBJ2-3; 7 bases line up with TRBD2. The CDR3 runs to 20 residues. CDR1 LGHDT and CDR2 YNNKEL come from the germline V gene (reference sequence). Trimming took 4 bases from V and 6 from J; bases not matched to a gene: 25. The CDR3 is CASSRGPLAIRHTRKDTQYF. The CDR3 DNA reads TGTGCCAGCAGCCGAGGCCCACTAGCGATCCGACACACACGCAAGGATACGCAGTATTTT.

This clone appeared a few times. V is TRBV29-1 and J is TRBJ1-1, with D tentatively TRBD1 (5 bases). CDR1 is SQVTM, CDR2 ANQGSEA, per germline. The CDR3 extends over 10 amino acids. Trimming removed 8 bases at V and 6 bases at J, with 10 bases between. The CDR3, as DNA: TGCAGCTGCAGGGCCCCTGAAGCTTTCTTT. It is translated as CSCRAPEAFF.

This clone was counted only a few times. V and J are TRBV24-1 and TRBJ1-2; no firm D call. The germline gives CDR1 KGHDR, CDR2 SFDVKD. Deletions cut 6 bases from V and 1 base from J, with 8 bases between. This CDR3 contains 13 residues. For the CDR3, the DNA is TGTGCCACCAGTTACTCCTTTAACTATGGCTACACCTTC. Protein: CATSYSFNYGYTF.

CDR3 residues: CASSSYRGPYEQYF. In DNA form, the CDR3 reads TGTGCCAGCAGCTCGTACAGGGGCCCCTACGAGCAGTACTTC. The J gene is TRBJ2-7, the V gene TRBV7-2; 7 bases are shared with TRBD1. This CDR3 has 14 amino acids. The germline gives CDR1 SGHTA, CDR2 FQGNSA. With V trimmed by 4 bases and J by 2 bases, 5 bases remained unmatched.

This rearrangement joins TRBV5-1 to TRBJ1-5, with 7 bases lining up with TRBD1. Trimming took 4 bases from V and 5 from J; bases not matched to a gene: 9. In germline, CDR1 is SGHRS, CDR2 YFSETQ. CDR3 length: 15 amino acids. The CDR3 DNA reads as TGCGCCAGCAGCCCCAGGGGGAGAGGGGATCAGCCCCAGCATTTT. Translation gives CASSPRGRGDQPQHF.

The rearrangement joins TRBV11-3 to TRBJ2-2; 8 nucleotides align to TRBD1. Germline CDR1 SGHNT, CDR2 YENEEA. The trim removed 7 bases at V and 7 bases at J, leaving 11 bases unmatched. The CDR3 runs to 15 residues. For the CDR3, the DNA is TGTGCCAGCACCCCCGGTACAGGGGGTAACGGGGAGCTGTTTTTT. This gives the protein CASTPGTGGNGELFF.

The chain uses TRBV30 and TRBJ1-5; 11 bases align to TRBD1. The CDR3 runs to 15 residues. Germline lookup yields CDR1 GTSNPN and CDR2 SVGIG (reference sequence). V dropped 5 bases and J dropped 7; count of bases not matched to a gene: 10. The CDR3 sequence: CAWEDRGRSSQPQHF. The CDR3 nucleotides read TGTGCCTGGGAGGACAGGGGGCGGTCGAGCCAGCCCCAGCATTTT.

This chain links TRBV1 with TRBJ2-2; TRBD2 is taken as the D call from the table, unchecked against the DNA. TRBV1 is classified as a pseudogene. This CDR3 contains 17 residues. The CDR3 loop reads CTSSQGPRERNTGELFF. CDR3 DNA: TGCACCAGCAGCCAGGGTCCGCGGGAGAGGAACACCGGGGAGCTGTTTTTT.

The CDR3 reads CASSRLKAGGELFF. The CDR3 DNA is TGTGCCAGCAGCCGCTTAAAGGCGGGCGGGGAGCTGTTTTTT. This chain joins TRBV11-3 and TRBJ2-2; a weak D match, TRBD2 (5 bases). Germline-derived CDR1 and CDR2 are SGHNT and YENEEA. The CDR3 runs to 14 residues. V was cut by 5 bases and J by 7 bases, with 14 bases left in between.

The chain employs TRBV6-2 or TRBV6-3 and TRBJ2-7; D remains ambiguous. CDR3 length: 15 amino acids. Germline V CDR1 and CDR2: MNHEY, SVGEGT. Trimming took off 0 bases at V and 2 bases at J, with 11 bases between the two ends. The CDR3 DNA is TGTGCCAGCAGTTACTCGCGTACTTCCACCTACGAGCAGTACTTC. Translation: CASSYSRTSTYEQYF.

This chain links TRBV5-1 with TRBJ2-3, with a tentative D call TRBD2 (6 bases). There are 15 residues in the CDR3. Germline-derived CDR1 and CDR2 are SGHRS and YFSETQ. The ends were cut back, 0 bases at V and 3 bases at J, with 11 bases in the middle. As DNA, the CDR3 is TGCGCCAGCAGCTTGGGGGACTTCGGGACAGATACGCAGTATTTT. It translates to CASSLGDFGTDTQYF. Variable domain in full (rest from reference TRBV5-1 and TRBJ2-3): KAGVTQTPRYLIKTRGQQVTLSCSPISGHRSVSWYQQTPGQGLQFLFEYFSETQRNKGNFPGRFSGRQFSNSRSEMNVSTLELGDSALYLCASSLGDFGTDTQYFGPGTRLTVL.